These 3 T cell receptor beta chains were all obtained from the same sample, sequenced in a study of blood T cell repertoires in COVID-19. Produced via immunoSEQ multiplex PCR; TCRdb's table is partial and in-frame only. The sample comprises 450,000 or so clones, 90% of which are singletons, and 0.55% to 0.75% rests with the top ten. Sequenced: PBMCs or T cells enriched from blood (not recorded which). These receptors came from a man younger than 30 who had recovered from COVID-19.

The chain couples TRBV27 to TRBJ1-5, with TRBD1 identical over 8 bases. Germline-derived CDR1 and CDR2 are MNHEY and SMNVEV (reference sequence). This CDR3 is 15 amino acids long. With 7 bases clipped from V and 2 bases from J, the junction kept 7 bases outside the gene matches. CDR3 sequence (DNA): TGTGCCAGCACGAAGACAGGGGTCGGCAATCAGCCCCAGCATTTT. This translates into CASTKTGVGNQPQHF.

The genes are TRBV2 and TRBJ1-1; 8 positions agree with TRBD1. Germline CDR1 is SNHLY and CDR2 is FYNNEI. The CDR3 loop spans 15 amino acids. Unmatched junction bases numbered 7, after V lost 6 bases and J lost 1 base. The CDR3 loop is CASRARDRRNTEAFF. The CDR3 DNA reads TGTGCCAGCAGGGCCCGGGACAGGAGGAACACTGAAGCTTTCTTT.

The chain links TRBV21-1 to TRBJ1-1. TRBV21-1 is a documented pseudogene. This CDR3 has 17 amino acids. CDR3 amino acids: CASSPFRRGSGKTEAFF. As DNA, the CDR3 is TGTGCCAGCAGCCCCTTCAGACGGGGGTCCGGTAAGACTGAAGCTTTCTTT.